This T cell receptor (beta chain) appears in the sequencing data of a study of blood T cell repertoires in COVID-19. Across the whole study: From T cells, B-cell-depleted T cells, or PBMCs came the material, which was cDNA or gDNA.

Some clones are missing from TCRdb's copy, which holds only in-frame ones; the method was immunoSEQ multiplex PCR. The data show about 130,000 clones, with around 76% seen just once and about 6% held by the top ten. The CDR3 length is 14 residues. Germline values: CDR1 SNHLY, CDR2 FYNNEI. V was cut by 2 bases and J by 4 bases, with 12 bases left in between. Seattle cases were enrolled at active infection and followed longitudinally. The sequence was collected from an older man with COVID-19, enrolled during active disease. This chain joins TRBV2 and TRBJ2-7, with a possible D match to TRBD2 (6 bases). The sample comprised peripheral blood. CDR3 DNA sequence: TGTGCCAGCAGTGAAATGGGACTTATTTACGAGCAGTACTTC. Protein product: CASSEMGLIYEQYF.